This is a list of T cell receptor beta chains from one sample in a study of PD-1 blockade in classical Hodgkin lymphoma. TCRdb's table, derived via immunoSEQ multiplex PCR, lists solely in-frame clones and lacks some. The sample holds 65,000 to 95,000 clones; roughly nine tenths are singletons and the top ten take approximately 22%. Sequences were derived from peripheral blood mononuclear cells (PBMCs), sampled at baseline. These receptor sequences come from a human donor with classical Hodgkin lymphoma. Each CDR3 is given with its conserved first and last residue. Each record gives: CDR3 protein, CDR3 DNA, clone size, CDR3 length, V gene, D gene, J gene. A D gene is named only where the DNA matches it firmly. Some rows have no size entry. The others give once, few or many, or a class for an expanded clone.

CDR3aa: CSALDSYEQYF
CDR3nt: TGCAGTGCTTTAGACAGCTACGAGCAGTACTTC
abundance: -
len: 11
v_gene: TRBV20-1
d_gene: -
j_gene: TRBJ2-7

CDR3aa: CASSLDAGAYEQYF
CDR3nt: TGCGCCAGCAGCTTGGATGCAGGGGCCTACGAGCAGTACTTC
abundance: -
len: 14
v_gene: TRBV5-1
d_gene: -
j_gene: TRBJ2-7

CDR3aa: CASSLDSYYEQYF
CDR3nt: TGCGCCAGCAGCTTGGACAGCTACTACGAGCAGTACTTC
abundance: once
len: 13
v_gene: TRBV5-1
d_gene: -
j_gene: TRBJ2-7

CDR3aa: CASSLGQGGYEQYF
CDR3nt: TGCGCCAGCAGCTTGGGACAGGGGGGTTACGAGCAGTACTTC
abundance: -
len: 14
v_gene: TRBV5-1
d_gene: TRBD1
j_gene: TRBJ2-7

CDR3aa: CASSLWGLETQYF
CDR3nt: TGTGCCAGCAGCTTATGGGGTTTGGAGACCCAGTACTTC
abundance: -
len: 13
v_gene: TRBV13
d_gene: -
j_gene: TRBJ2-5

CDR3aa: CASLPRWRSHQDTQYF
CDR3nt: TGTGCCTCCCTCCCCCGATGGAGGTCACATCAAGATACGCAGTATTTT
abundance: -
len: 16
v_gene: TRBV7-9
d_gene: -
j_gene: TRBJ2-3

CDR3aa: CASSLMISKETQYF
CDR3nt: TGTGCCAGCAGCTTAATGATCTCAAAAGAGACCCAGTACTTC
abundance: -
len: 14
v_gene: TRBV11-2
d_gene: -
j_gene: TRBJ2-5

CDR3aa: CASTHRRGTGELFF
CDR3nt: TGCGCCAGCACCCACCGTCGAGGGACCGGGGAGCTGTTTTTT
abundance: once
len: 14
v_gene: TRBV10-1
d_gene: -
j_gene: TRBJ2-2

CDR3aa: CASSPSCISYEQYF
CDR3nt: TGTGCCAGCAGCCCGAGCTGTATCTCCTACGAGCAGTACTTC
abundance: once
len: 14
v_gene: TRBV11-2
d_gene: -
j_gene: TRBJ2-7

CDR3aa: CASSSVGLAGGDYEQYF
CDR3nt: TGTGCCAGCAGTTCAGTGGGACTAGCGGGAGGGGACTACGAGCAGTACTTC
abundance: -
len: 17
v_gene: TRBV27
d_gene: TRBD2
j_gene: TRBJ2-7

CDR3aa: CASSRDRGPYGYTF
CDR3nt: TGTGCCAGCTCACGGGACAGGGGACCCTATGGCTACACCTTC
abundance: -
len: 14
v_gene: TRBV18
d_gene: TRBD1
j_gene: TRBJ1-2

CDR3aa: CASSYDRGVAEAFF
CDR3nt: TGTGCCAGCAGTTACGACAGGGGAGTCGCTGAAGCTTTCTTT
abundance: once
len: 14
v_gene: TRBV6-5
d_gene: TRBD1
j_gene: TRBJ1-1

CDR3aa: CASSGLASDSYEQYF
CDR3nt: TGTGCCAGCAGTGGATTGGCTAGCGACAGTTACGAGCAGTACTTC
abundance: -
len: 15
v_gene: TRBV2
d_gene: -
j_gene: TRBJ2-7

CDR3aa: CASSIGRRGSYEQYF
CDR3nt: TGTGCCAGTAGTATAGGGCGGCGGGGCTCCTACGAGCAGTACTTC
abundance: few
len: 15
v_gene: TRBV19
d_gene: -
j_gene: TRBJ2-7

CDR3aa: CASSLAYRGNTEAFF
CDR3nt: TGCGCCAGCAGCTTGGCCTACAGGGGGAACACTGAAGCTTTCTTT
abundance: -
len: 15
v_gene: TRBV5-1
d_gene: TRBD1
j_gene: TRBJ1-1

CDR3aa: CASSLRDLEAFF
CDR3nt: TGTGCCAGCAGCTTACGGGATCTGGAAGCTTTCTTT
abundance: once
len: 12
v_gene: TRBV7-2
d_gene: -
j_gene: TRBJ1-1

CDR3aa: CASSYVGTDTQYF
CDR3nt: TGTGCCAGCAGTTATGTTGGCACAGATACGCAGTATTTT
abundance: -
len: 13
v_gene: TRBV6-5
d_gene: -
j_gene: TRBJ2-3

CDR3aa: CASSLSRDHEQYF
CDR3nt: TGTGCCAGCAGTTTATCACGGGACCACGAGCAGTACTTC
abundance: -
len: 13
v_gene: TRBV27
d_gene: -
j_gene: TRBJ2-7

CDR3aa: CASSGLAGYEQYF
CDR3nt: TGTGCCAGCAGTGGACTAGCGGGGTACGAGCAGTACTTC
abundance: -
len: 13
v_gene: TRBV7-9
d_gene: TRBD2
j_gene: TRBJ2-7

CDR3aa: CASSHSGTGMAGELFF
CDR3nt: TGCGCCAGCAGCCACTCCGGGACAGGGATGGCCGGGGAGCTGTTTTTT
abundance: -
len: 16
v_gene: TRBV4-3
d_gene: TRBD1
j_gene: TRBJ2-2

CDR3aa: CASSSDRGLSPLHF
CDR3nt: TGTGCCAGCAGTTCGGACAGGGGGCTTTCACCCCTCCACTTT
abundance: -
len: 14
v_gene: TRBV6-1
d_gene: TRBD1
j_gene: TRBJ1-6

CDR3aa: CASSPLSGGPTDTQYF
CDR3nt: TGTGCCAGCAGTCCCTTGTCGGGGGGCCCCACAGATACGCAGTATTTT
abundance: -
len: 16
v_gene: TRBV2
d_gene: -
j_gene: TRBJ2-3

CDR3aa: CASSEDPPTSGAYSGANVLTF
CDR3nt: TGCGCCAGCAGTGAGGACCCTCCCACTAGCGGAGCTTACTCTGGGGCCAACGTCCTGACTTTC
abundance: once
len: 21
v_gene: TRBV10-1
d_gene: TRBD2
j_gene: TRBJ2-6

CDR3aa: CASSLPARLNTEAFF
CDR3nt: TGTGCCAGCAGCTTACCTGCGAGACTGAACACTGAAGCTTTCTTT
abundance: -
len: 15
v_gene: TRBV7-2
d_gene: -
j_gene: TRBJ1-1

CDR3aa: CASSQDYGGRALPGANVLTF
CDR3nt: TGTGCCAGCAGCCAAGATTATGGAGGCAGGGCTCTTCCTGGGGCCAACGTCCTGACTTTC
abundance: -
len: 20
v_gene: TRBV4-2
d_gene: -
j_gene: TRBJ2-6

CDR3aa: CASSQDITDSSYEQYF
CDR3nt: TGTGCCAGCAGCCAAGACATAACAGATTCCTCCTACGAGCAGTACTTC
abundance: -
len: 16
v_gene: TRBV14
d_gene: -
j_gene: TRBJ2-7

CDR3aa: CASRAQGTPPYNEQFF
CDR3nt: TGTGCCAGCAGGGCACAGGGGACCCCGCCCTACAATGAGCAGTTCTTC
abundance: -
len: 16
v_gene: TRBV11-2
d_gene: TRBD1
j_gene: TRBJ2-1

CDR3aa: CASSLQVQETQYF
CDR3nt: TGTGCCAGCAGCTTACAGGTACAAGAGACCCAGTACTTC
abundance: -
len: 13
v_gene: TRBV7-2
d_gene: -
j_gene: TRBJ2-5

CDR3aa: CASSLEGTVYNEQFF
CDR3nt: TGTGCCAGCAGCTTAGAGGGGACAGTCTACAATGAGCAGTTCTTC
abundance: -
len: 15
v_gene: TRBV11-2
d_gene: TRBD1
j_gene: TRBJ2-1

CDR3aa: CASSVVSKSYEQFF
CDR3nt: TGTGCCAGCAGTGTAGTGAGTAAATCCTATGAGCAGTTCTTC
abundance: few
len: 14
v_gene: TRBV25-1
d_gene: -
j_gene: TRBJ2-1

CDR3aa: CASSEVHGGMSSYNEQFF
CDR3nt: TGTGCCAGCAGTGAGGTCCATGGCGGGATGAGCTCCTACAATGAGCAGTTCTTC
abundance: -
len: 18
v_gene: TRBV6-4
d_gene: -
j_gene: TRBJ2-1

CDR3aa: CASSLGMGQGLSGYTF
CDR3nt: TGCGCCAGCAGCTTGGGAATGGGACAGGGTTTATCGGGCTACACCTTC
abundance: once
len: 16
v_gene: TRBV5-1
d_gene: TRBD1
j_gene: TRBJ1-2

CDR3aa: CASSPGIFEEQFF
CDR3nt: TGTGCCAGTAGCCCTGGCATTTTTGAGGAGCAGTTCTTC
abundance: -
len: 13
v_gene: TRBV19
d_gene: -
j_gene: TRBJ2-1

CDR3aa: CASSYGDRGNEKLFF
CDR3nt: TGTGCCAGCAGTTACGGGGACAGGGGTAATGAAAAACTGTTTTTT
abundance: once
len: 15
v_gene: TRBV6-5
d_gene: TRBD1
j_gene: TRBJ1-4

CDR3aa: CASSYPASSSYEQYF
CDR3nt: TGTGCCAGCAGCTACCCGGCTAGTAGCTCCTACGAGCAGTACTTC
abundance: few
len: 15
v_gene: TRBV5-6
d_gene: -
j_gene: TRBJ2-7

CDR3aa: CATSRELGGHEQYF
CDR3nt: TGTGCCACCAGCAGAGAACTTGGGGGCCACGAGCAGTACTTC
abundance: medium-sized
len: 14
v_gene: TRBV15
d_gene: -
j_gene: TRBJ2-7

CDR3aa: CAWSTGTGRNEQFF
CDR3nt: TGTGCCTGGAGCACCGGGACCGGCCGGAATGAGCAGTTCTTC
abundance: -
len: 14
v_gene: TRBV30
d_gene: -
j_gene: TRBJ2-1

CDR3aa: CASSPTRTGVNEQYF
CDR3nt: TGTGCCAGCTCACCCACCCGGACAGGGGTAAACGAGCAGTACTTC
abundance: -
len: 15
v_gene: TRBV18
d_gene: TRBD1
j_gene: TRBJ2-7

CDR3aa: CASSLPPGLFGDTQYF
CDR3nt: TGTGCCAGCAGTTTACCCCCAGGGCTTTTCGGAGATACGCAGTATTTT
abundance: -
len: 16
v_gene: TRBV28
d_gene: -
j_gene: TRBJ2-3

CDR3aa: CASSLDRGLSTEAFF
CDR3nt: TGTGCCAGCAGCTTAGACAGGGGGCTTTCCACTGAAGCTTTCTTT
abundance: -
len: 15
v_gene: TRBV7-2
d_gene: TRBD1
j_gene: TRBJ1-1

CDR3aa: CASSPDRGIGNTIYF
CDR3nt: TGTGCCAGCAGCCCCGACAGGGGGATTGGAAACACCATATATTTT
abundance: -
len: 15
v_gene: TRBV14
d_gene: TRBD1
j_gene: TRBJ1-3

CDR3aa: CASRTGQAATEAFF
CDR3nt: TGTGCCAGCAGGACAGGACAGGCGGCCACTGAAGCTTTCTTT
abundance: once
len: 14
v_gene: TRBV28
d_gene: TRBD1
j_gene: TRBJ1-1

CDR3aa: CASSIGTGGEETQYF
CDR3nt: TGTGCCAGTAGTATAGGGACAGGGGGAGAAGAGACCCAGTACTTC
abundance: -
len: 15
v_gene: TRBV19
d_gene: TRBD1
j_gene: TRBJ2-5

CDR3aa: CASSLFQTGRNGYTF
CDR3nt: TGTGCCAGCAGTTTGTTCCAGACGGGGAGGAATGGCTACACCTTC
abundance: -
len: 15
v_gene: TRBV28
d_gene: -
j_gene: TRBJ1-2

CDR3aa: CAWTFLGGRSTGNTIYF
CDR3nt: TGTGCCTGGACCTTCCTAGGAGGGAGATCAACTGGAAACACCATATATTTT
abundance: once
len: 17
v_gene: TRBV30
d_gene: -
j_gene: TRBJ1-3

CDR3aa: CASSLRLGSGANVLTF
CDR3nt: TGTGCCAGCAGCTTAAGACTGGGCTCTGGGGCCAACGTCCTGACTTTC
abundance: -
len: 16
v_gene: TRBV7-2
d_gene: -
j_gene: TRBJ2-6

CDR3aa: CASSFPGTSADTQYF
CDR3nt: TGCGCCAGCAGCTTCCCCGGGACTAGCGCAGATACGCAGTATTTT
abundance: once
len: 15
v_gene: TRBV5-1
d_gene: TRBD2
j_gene: TRBJ2-3

CDR3aa: CASSQDTGEWDGYTF
CDR3nt: TGCGCCAGCAGCCAAGATACAGGGGAATGGGACGGCTACACCTTC
abundance: -
len: 15
v_gene: TRBV4-1
d_gene: TRBD1
j_gene: TRBJ1-2

CDR3aa: CASRLAGGPVDTQYF
CDR3nt: TGTGCCAGCAGGCTAGCGGGAGGGCCGGTAGATACGCAGTATTTT
abundance: -
len: 15
v_gene: TRBV6-5
d_gene: TRBD2
j_gene: TRBJ2-3

CDR3aa: CASSDLDGRAAGELFF
CDR3nt: TGTGCCAGCAGTGATTTAGATGGGAGGGCCGCCGGGGAGCTGTTTTTT
abundance: once
len: 16
v_gene: TRBV2
d_gene: TRBD2
j_gene: TRBJ2-2

CDR3aa: CSVNPQGVGYGYTF
CDR3nt: TGCAGCGTTAACCCACAGGGGGTGGGCTATGGCTACACCTTC
abundance: once
len: 14
v_gene: TRBV29-1
d_gene: TRBD1
j_gene: TRBJ1-2

CDR3aa: CASSISGTGSEKLFF
CDR3nt: TGTGCCAGTAGTATTTCCGGGACAGGGAGTGAAAAACTGTTTTTT
abundance: -
len: 15
v_gene: TRBV19
d_gene: TRBD1
j_gene: TRBJ1-4

CDR3aa: CASSLQDRGRDEKLFF
CDR3nt: TGCGCCAGCAGCTTGCAAGACAGGGGGCGCGATGAAAAACTGTTTTTT
abundance: -
len: 16
v_gene: TRBV5-1
d_gene: TRBD1
j_gene: TRBJ1-4

CDR3aa: CASSPDRLQETQYF
CDR3nt: TGTGCCAGCAGTCCGGACAGGCTACAAGAGACCCAGTACTTC
abundance: -
len: 14
v_gene: TRBV28
d_gene: TRBD1
j_gene: TRBJ2-5

CDR3aa: CASSLAGGPPEQYF
CDR3nt: TGTGCCAGCAGCTTAGCGGGAGGGCCCCCCGAGCAGTACTTC
abundance: -
len: 14
v_gene: TRBV11-2
d_gene: TRBD2
j_gene: TRBJ2-7